Included here is one T cell receptor beta chain sequence, with context. The antigen is undetermined. Genes and germline are mouse. With the read ending 1 residue before the CDR3 end, the germline J gene is used to fill in that end. This specimen belongs to a study of tissue T cells after allogeneic stem cell transplantation. General study findings and limits: Only a limited share of tissue TCRs appeared in blood or spleen. Anatomically similar tissues had similar TCR repertoires within each patient.

This CDR3 contains 13 residues. CDR1 is KGHTA and CDR2 is FQNQQP in the germline V gene. Time point denoted: mouse harvest day 7 after allogeneic transplant. Mouse grafts combined 10^7 T-cell-depleted bone marrow cells with 10^6 splenic CD5+ T cells. B6 (H2b) cells into BALB/c (H2d) mice; tissues taken at day 7 or 14. Sequencing of TCRbeta CDR3 at survey depth gave sequences and template counts. Here immunoSEQ multiplex PCR was the method, and the copy in TCRdb shows in-frame clones only, minus some. The sample consists of about 8,200 clones, approximately 46% of them appearing once. The rearrangement joins TRBV23 to TRBJ2-7; TRBD2 is taken as the D call from the table, unchecked against the DNA. Sequenced input: skin. This receptor was obtained from a female BALB/c mouse given C57BL/6 T cells with graft-versus-host disease after an allogeneic hematopoietic cell transplant. The part of the CDR3 DNA that was read is TGCTCCAGCAGCCTGACTGGGGACTATGAACAGTAC. This translates into CSSSLTGDYEQY. The whole CDR3 protein reads CSSSLTGDYEQYF.